The sample holds a few counts of the clone carrying this T cell receptor (beta chain). The antigen is unknown. Primers included in the PCR were 60 Vbeta and 13 Jbeta primers. Sequenced by immunoSEQ multiplex PCR; TCRdb stores in-frame clones only, minus some. The sample has fewer than 200,000 clones, 9.5% to 15% seen once. The sample is drawn from a study of cytomegalovirus exposure and HLA in healthy donors. Study-wide results and caveats: It was reported that TCR beta sequences correctly inferred the HLA-A and HLA-B alleles for most subjects. Cytomegalovirus association was listed for 164 TCR beta chains.

The CDR3 length is 15 residues. Germline V CDR1 and CDR2: SGHKS, YYEKEE (reference sequence). Trimming removed 2 bases from V and 5 bases from J; junction bases left unmatched: 9. This sequence was found in a man between 50 and 59 years old in good health and CMV-seropositive. The genes are TRBV5-5 and TRBJ2-7; TRBD1 aligns across 8 bases. Sample: PBMCs. CDR3 in amino acids: CASSFFPQGADEQYV. CDR3 nucleotide sequence: TGTGCCAGCAGCTTCTTCCCCCAGGGGGCCGACGAGCAGTACGTC.